The 28 T cell receptor beta chains listed next were all sequenced from one sample in a study of T cell responses to AZD1222 COVID-19 vaccine. TCRdb's table, derived via immunoSEQ multiplex PCR, lists solely in-frame clones and lacks some. Among 100,000 to 150,000 clones, around 91% were seen once, and the ten largest hold about 4%. Source: peripheral blood, taken on day 0 of MenACWY control vaccination. These receptor sequences come from an adult in good health.

The chain has TRBV5-5 and TRBJ1-5; 7 bases agree with TRBD1. This CDR3 is 15 amino acids long. The V segment lost 4 bases and the J segment 1 base; nucleotides outside the gene matches: 5. CDR1 is SGHKS and CDR2 is YYEKEE in the germline V gene (reference sequence). This CDR3 is CASSRTTGSNQPQHF. CDR3 DNA: TGTGCCAGCAGCCGTACGACAGGGAGCAATCAGCCCCAGCATTTT.

CDR3 sequence (DNA): TGCGCCAGCAGCCGAAGCTCAGGGAACACTGAAGCTTTCTTT. The encoded protein is CASSRSSGNTEAFF. The chain links TRBV5-1 to TRBJ1-1; no reliable D call. The CDR3 covers 14 residues. Germline loops: CDR1 SGHRS, CDR2 YFSETQ. Trimming left V 4 bases short and J 1 base short, with 11 bases between.

This chain joins TRBV5-1 and TRBJ1-2, with D possibly being TRBD1 (6 bases). Trimming left V 0 bases short and J 6 bases short, with 9 bases between. Germline V gene lookup returns CDR1 SGHRS and CDR2 YFSETQ. This CDR3 spans 13 amino acids. The CDR3 DNA reads TGCGCCAGCAGCTTGGCTAGGGGGGATGGCTACACCTTC. Translating it yields CASSLARGDGYTF.

V usage is TRBV6-5 and J usage is TRBJ2-1; TRBD1 or TRBD2 may be the D gene (5 bases each). CDR3 size: 14 residues. CDR1 MNHEY and CDR2 SVGAGI come from the germline V gene. V lost 6 bases, J lost 2 bases, and 11 bases lay in between. The CDR3 spells CASRGDGPYNEQFF. For the CDR3, the DNA is TGTGCCAGCAGGGGGGACGGCCCCTACAATGAGCAGTTCTTC.

Worth noting for this clone: No DNA is shown, since the ends of the CDR3 on it are uncertain; the CDR3 is the one TCRdb lists. The chain links TRBV28 to TRBJ2-7; TRBD1, as called in the table, went unchecked against the DNA. The CDR3 length is 14 residues, termini included. Germline CDR1 reads MDHEN; CDR2 reads SYDVKM. CDR3 sequence: CASSSSDISHEQYV.

The V call is TRBV9, the J call TRBJ2-7, with TRBD2 identical over 7 bases. Germline CDR1 reads SGDLS; CDR2 reads YYNGEE. This CDR3 spans 16 amino acids. V gave up 3 bases and J gave up 2 bases; unmatched junction bases: 11. DNA of the CDR3: TGTGCCAGCAGCGCAGGGTTCCCGACTAGCACCTACGAGCAGTACTTC. Encoded protein: CASSAGFPTSTYEQYF.

The J gene is TRBJ1-4, the V gene TRBV27; 8 bases agree with TRBD1. CDR1 is MNHEY and CDR2 is SMNVEV in the germline V gene (reference sequence). J was trimmed by 7 bases and V by 5 bases; bases with no gene match: 9. The CDR3 totals 15 residues. The CDR3 here is CASSPANRGGEKLFF. The CDR3 coding sequence is TGTGCCAGCAGTCCAGCCAACAGGGGGGGTGAAAAACTGTTTTTT.

A remark on this clone: At one boundary the junction diverges from the germline segment, which might be a read error. The J gene is TRBJ1-1, the V gene TRBV2, with no clear D. Germline CDR1 is SNHLY and CDR2 is FYNNEI. CDR3 length: 12 amino acids. The CDR3 DNA reads TGTGCCAGTAACTCGGAGAACGCTGAAGCTTTCTTT. Amino acid sequence: CASNSENAEAFF.

V is TRBV19 and J is TRBJ2-7; 9 bases are shared with TRBD1. This CDR3 spans 13 amino acids. The germline gives CDR1 LNHDA, CDR2 SQIVND (reference sequence). The J segment lost 4 bases and the V segment lost 7 bases, leaving 5 bases of the junction unmatched. The CDR3, as DNA: TGTGCCAGTACCCCGGGACAGGGTTACGAGCAGTACGTC. Protein sequence: CASTPGQGYEQYV.

The genes are TRBV7-2 and TRBJ2-3; D is uncertain. The CDR3 runs to 14 residues. The V end lost 1 base, the J end lost 1 base, and 6 bases lay between the germline ends. Germline loops: CDR1 SGHTA, CDR2 FQGNSA. CDR3 DNA: TGTGCCAGCAGCTTAGTTCACGGCACAGATACGCAGTATTTT. Its protein product is CASSLVHGTDTQYF.

The genes are TRBV6-4 and TRBJ2-7; 7 bases fit TRBD1. Germline loops: CDR1 MRHNA, CDR2 SNTAGT. The CDR3 is 11 residues long. With 10 bases clipped from V and 5 bases from J, the junction kept 5 bases outside the gene matches. Here the CDR3 reads CATPRGHEQYV. The CDR3 nucleotides are TGTGCCACCCCGAGGGGGCACGAGCAGTACGTC.

J is TRBJ2-5 and V is TRBV11-3; maybe TRBD1 (6 bases). Germline CDR1 SGHNT, CDR2 YENEEA. There are 17 residues in the CDR3. V lost 4 bases to trimming and J lost 3 bases, with 21 bases between them. The CDR3 bases are TGTGCCAGCAGCTCACAAACCGGAACAGGGCTGAAAGAGACCCAGTACTTC. Protein sequence: CASSSQTGTGLKETQYF.

Only a few counts were recorded for this clone. The V and J genes are TRBV7-9 and TRBJ2-2; D possibly corresponds to TRBD1 (5 bases). Germline V gene lookup returns CDR1 SEHNR and CDR2 FQNEAQ (reference sequence). V lost 0 bases and J lost 6, with 8 bases in between. The CDR3 loop spans 14 amino acids. The CDR3 sequence: CASSLAGAAGELFF. In nucleotides, the CDR3 is TGTGCCAGCAGCTTAGCAGGGGCGGCCGGGGAGCTGTTTTTT.

V usage is TRBV4-1 and J usage is TRBJ1-1; D is possibly TRBD1 (5 bases). The CDR3 has 13 residues. Trimming cost V 0 bases and J 10 bases, with 12 bases left between them. Per the germline V gene, CDR1 is MGHRA and CDR2 is YSYEKL. CDR3: CASSQDRARAAFF. For the CDR3, the DNA is TGCGCCAGCAGCCAAGATCGGGCCAGGGCAGCTTTCTTT.

The V call is TRBV21-1, the J call TRBJ2-6; TRBD2, as called in the table, went unchecked against the DNA. TRBV21-1 is tagged as a pseudogene. CDR3 length: 20 residues. The CDR3 here is CASSKARRGRVRSGANVLTF. As DNA, the CDR3 is TGTGCCAGCAGCAAAGCGCGGCGGGGGAGAGTACGCTCTGGGGCCAACGTCCTGACTTTC.

The chain carries TRBV4-1 and TRBJ2-1; weak D call: TRBD2 (5 bases). CDR1 MGHRA and CDR2 YSYEKL come from the germline V gene. V lost 1 base and J lost 5, with 6 bases in between. The CDR3 extends over 13 amino acids. The CDR3 sequence: CASSQARDNEQFF. The CDR3 DNA sequence: TGCGCCAGCAGCCAAGCGCGGGACAATGAGCAGTTCTTC.

V is TRBV7-6 and J is TRBJ2-3, with 7 positions matching TRBD1. V lost 0 bases and J lost 2; bases outside the gene matches: 2. Germline V gene sequence: CDR1 SGHVS, CDR2 FNYEAQ. This CDR3 has 15 residues. The chain's CDR3 is CASSLAQGDTDTQYF. As DNA, the CDR3 is TGTGCCAGCAGCTTAGCGCAGGGGGACACAGATACGCAGTATTTT.

The V and J genes are TRBV5-5 and TRBJ1-6; possibly TRBD1 for D (6 bases). This CDR3 contains 15 residues. V was trimmed by 6 bases and J by 0 bases, leaving 10 bases between them. Germline assignment: CDR1 SGHKS and CDR2 YYEKEE (reference sequence). The CDR3 loop reads CASTTGSSYNSPLHF. The CDR3 DNA reads as TGTGCCAGCACCACAGGGAGCTCCTATAATTCACCCCTCCACTTT. The full variable domain, in which reference TRBV5-5 and TRBJ1-6 provide the parts outside the CDR3, is DAGVTQSPTHLIKTRGQQVTLRCSPISGHKSVSWYQQVLGQGPQFIFQYYEKEERGRGNFPDRFSARQFPNYSSELNVNALLLGDSALYLCASTTGSSYNSPLHFGNGTRLTVT.

This chain joins TRBV2 and TRBJ1-2; 10 positions agree with TRBD1. Trimming cost V 6 bases and J 4 bases; bases outside gene matches: 5. CDR1 and CDR2 (germline): SNHLY, FYNNEI. This CDR3 region has 14 residues. Written as DNA, the CDR3 is TGTGCCAGCAGCGACAGGGGGCCGGCCTATGGCTACACCTTC. It is translated as CASSDRGPAYGYTF.

This clone has a single count. CDR3 bases: TGTGCCAGCAGCCCCCGAAGGACAGGGGGCGTTGAAAAACTGTTTTTT. Translated: CASSPRRTGGVEKLFF. The chain uses TRBV7-8 and TRBJ1-4; TRBD1 aligns across 11 bases. V trimming: 5 bases; J trimming: 7 bases; junction bases outside the gene matches: 9. CDR1 is SGHVS and CDR2 is FQNEAQ in the germline V gene. This CDR3 has 16 residues.

The gene calls are TRBV10-1 and TRBJ1-6, with D unclear. Per the germline V gene, CDR1 is WNHNN and CDR2 is SYGVQD (reference sequence). The CDR3 length is 14 residues. Trimming took off 2 bases at V and 7 bases at J, with 9 bases between the two ends. The CDR3, as DNA: TGCGCCAGCAGTGAGCCCGGACGAAATTCACCCCTCCACTTT. It translates to CASSEPGRNSPLHF.

This chain links TRBV5-1 with TRBJ2-1; 14 bases line up with TRBD2. Germline V gives CDR1 SGHRS, CDR2 YFSETQ. The CDR3 length is 18 residues. J lost 1 base, V lost 4 bases, and 7 bases had no gene match. The chain's CDR3 is CASSRRLAGGLSYNEQFF. In DNA, the CDR3 is TGCGCCAGCAGCCGTAGACTAGCGGGGGGGCTGTCCTACAATGAGCAGTTCTTC. Full variable domain (outside the CDR3, taken from reference TRBV5-1 and TRBJ2-1): KAGVTQTPRYLIKTRGQQVTLSCSPISGHRSVSWYQQTPGQGLQFLFEYFSETQRNKGNFPGRFSGRQFSNSRSEMNVSTLELGDSALYLCASSRRLAGGLSYNEQFFGPGTRLTVL.

The chain's CDR3 is CASSQVSRVEKLFF. The CDR3 DNA reads TGTGCCAGCAGCCAAGTTTCCAGGGTTGAAAAACTGTTTTTT. The V call is TRBV3-1 (or the pseudogene TRBV3-2), the J call TRBJ1-4, with D tentatively TRBD1 (5 bases). Deletions cut 1 base from V and 7 bases from J, with 10 bases between. The germline V gene encodes CDR1 LGHDT and CDR2 YNNKEL (reference sequence). CDR3 length: 14 residues.

This chain joins TRBV6-5 and TRBJ1-2; D gene ambiguous. The V end lost 5 bases, the J end lost 6 bases, and 13 bases lay between the germline ends. The length of the CDR3 is 13 residues. The germline V gene encodes CDR1 MNHEY and CDR2 SVGAGI. The CDR3 nucleotides read TGTGCCAGCAGTAAACTACGAGGACATGGCTACACCTTC. Protein product: CASSKLRGHGYTF.

This clone was found once. V gene TRBV2 combines with J gene TRBJ1-5, with 9 bases identical to TRBD1. V lost 4 bases and J lost 3; bases outside the gene matches: 10. This CDR3 has 17 amino acids. CDR1 SNHLY and CDR2 FYNNEI come from the germline V gene. The CDR3: CASSVVGTGNNNQPQHF. As DNA, the CDR3 is TGTGCCAGCAGTGTAGTTGGGACAGGGAATAACAATCAGCCCCAGCATTTT.

The gene calls are TRBV6-5 and TRBJ1-4; D is perhaps TRBD1 (5 bases). Germline CDR1 MNHEY, CDR2 SVGAGI. This CDR3 spans 15 amino acids. Trimming stripped 5 bases from V and 3 bases from J, with 13 bases between. The CDR3: CASSTGLGPNEKLFF. The DNA for the CDR3 is TGTGCCAGCAGTACGGGGCTAGGGCCTAATGAAAAACTGTTTTTT.

The chain combines TRBV6-5 with TRBJ2-7; the match to TRBD2 covers 8 bases. The CDR3 is 14 residues long. CDR1 and CDR2 from the germline V gene are MNHEY and SVGAGI. J was trimmed by 2 bases and V by 7 bases; bases with no gene match: 7. The CDR3: CASMRASGPYEQYF. CDR3 bases: TGTGCCAGCATGAGAGCTAGCGGGCCCTACGAGCAGTACTTC.

The chain links TRBV19 to TRBJ1-6; D unclear. CDR1 and CDR2 from the germline V gene are LNHDA and SQIVND (reference sequence). This CDR3 has 12 residues. Trimming removed 4 bases from V and 13 bases from J, with 11 bases in between. As DNA, the CDR3 is TGTGCCAGTAGTACGGCCCCGGGGCCCCTCCACTTT. This sequence encodes CASSTAPGPLHF.